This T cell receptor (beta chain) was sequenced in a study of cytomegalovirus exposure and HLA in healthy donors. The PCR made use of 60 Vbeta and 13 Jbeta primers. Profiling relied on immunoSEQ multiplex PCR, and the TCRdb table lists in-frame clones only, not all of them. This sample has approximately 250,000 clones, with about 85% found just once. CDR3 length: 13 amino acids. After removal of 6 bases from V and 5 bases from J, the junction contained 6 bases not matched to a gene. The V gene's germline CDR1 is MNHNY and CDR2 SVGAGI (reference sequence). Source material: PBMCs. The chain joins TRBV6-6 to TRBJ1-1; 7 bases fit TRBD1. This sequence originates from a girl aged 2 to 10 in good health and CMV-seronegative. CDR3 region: CASRIKQGTEAFF. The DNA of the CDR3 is TGTGCCAGCAGGATTAAACAGGGGACTGAAGCTTTCTTT.